This T cell receptor beta chain appears in the sequencing data of a study of CD8+CD57+ T cells in acquired aplastic anemia. Study information: The study obtained an average of 3.2 ug of DNA from sorted CD4+ and CD8+ cells.

Germline CDR1 reads MNHEY; CDR2 reads SVGAGI. This CDR3 has 15 amino acids. The ends lost 6 bases at V and 7 bases at J; junction bases unmatched: 6. TCR beta VDJ and CDR3 were profiled, and genomic DNA was the template. TCRdb analysed the reads with MiXCR anew, one entry per CDR3 protein. The sample records 250,000 to 350,000 distinct CDR3 sequences, around 60% being singletons. Points from the study as a whole: Patients showed no significant difference from controls in CD8+ Simpson's diversity. It was found that 25 to 35 CD8+ CDR3 sequences were shared between patients and controls.

Points on this clonotype: As yet, its antigen is unknown.

This sequence was found in a human donor with severe aplastic anemia or a healthy control (not recorded which). Sample: sorted CD4+, CD8+, or CD8+CD57+ T cells (not recorded which) from PBMCs. The genes are TRBV6-5 and TRBJ1-6, with TRBD1 matching 10 bases. The CDR3 protein is CASREPGQGNSPLHF. CDR3 in DNA: TGTGCCAGCAGGGAGCCGGGACAGGGGAATTCACCCCTCCACTTT.